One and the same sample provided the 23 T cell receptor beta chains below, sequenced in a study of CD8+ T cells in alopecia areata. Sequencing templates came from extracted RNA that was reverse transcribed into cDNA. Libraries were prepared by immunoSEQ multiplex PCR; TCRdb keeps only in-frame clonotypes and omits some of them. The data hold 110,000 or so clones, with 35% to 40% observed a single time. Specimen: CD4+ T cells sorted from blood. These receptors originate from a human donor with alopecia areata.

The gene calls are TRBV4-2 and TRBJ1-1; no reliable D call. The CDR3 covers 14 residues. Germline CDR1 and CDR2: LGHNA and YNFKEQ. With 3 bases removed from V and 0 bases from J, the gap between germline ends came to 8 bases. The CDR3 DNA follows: TGTGCCAGCAGCCAGAGCCAGCTGAACACTGAAGCTTTCTTT. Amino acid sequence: CASSQSQLNTEAFF.

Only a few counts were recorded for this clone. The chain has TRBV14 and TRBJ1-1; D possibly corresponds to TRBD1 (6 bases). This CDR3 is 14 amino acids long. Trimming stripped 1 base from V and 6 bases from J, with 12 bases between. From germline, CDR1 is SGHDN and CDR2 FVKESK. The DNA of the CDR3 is TGTGCCAGCAGCCAAGTGGGGGGGGCGGCTGAAGCTTTCTTT. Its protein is CASSQVGGAAEAFF.

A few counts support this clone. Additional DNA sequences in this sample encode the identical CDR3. The CDR3 sequence is CASSSPRTSGSYEQYF. As DNA, the CDR3 is TGTGCCAGCAGTTCACCGAGGACTAGCGGCTCCTACGAGCAGTACTTC. This chain links TRBV28 with TRBJ2-7, with 10 bases matching TRBD2. CDR1 MDHEN and CDR2 SYDVKM come from the germline V gene. The CDR3 is 16 residues long. After removal of 4 bases from V and 0 bases from J, the junction contained 6 bases not matched to a gene.

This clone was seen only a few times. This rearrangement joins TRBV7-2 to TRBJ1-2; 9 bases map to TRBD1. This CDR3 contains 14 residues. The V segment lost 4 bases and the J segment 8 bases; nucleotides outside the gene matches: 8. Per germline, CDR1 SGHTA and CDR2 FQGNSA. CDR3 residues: CASSSTGGAGGYTF. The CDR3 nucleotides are TGTGCCAGCAGCTCCACAGGGGGCGCGGGAGGCTACACCTTC. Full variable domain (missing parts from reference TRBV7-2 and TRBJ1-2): GAGVSQSPSNKVTEKGKDVELRCDPISGHTALYWYRQSLGQGLEFLIYFQGNSAPDKSGLPSDRFSAERTGGSVSTLTIQRTQQEDSAVYLCASSSTGGAGGYTFGSGTRLTVV.

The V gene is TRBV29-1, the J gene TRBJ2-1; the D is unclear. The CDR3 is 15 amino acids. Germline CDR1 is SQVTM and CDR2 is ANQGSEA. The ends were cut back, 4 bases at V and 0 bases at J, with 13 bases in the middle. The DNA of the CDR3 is TGCAGCGTTGGTAGACAAAGGGACTCCTACAATGAGCAGTTCTTC. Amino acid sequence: CSVGRQRDSYNEQFF.

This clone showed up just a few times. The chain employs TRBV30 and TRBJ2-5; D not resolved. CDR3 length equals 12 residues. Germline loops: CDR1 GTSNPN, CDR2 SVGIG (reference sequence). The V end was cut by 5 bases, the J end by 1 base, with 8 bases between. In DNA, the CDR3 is TGTGCCTGGCTGCAGACCCAAGAGACCCAGTACTTC. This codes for CAWLQTQETQYF.

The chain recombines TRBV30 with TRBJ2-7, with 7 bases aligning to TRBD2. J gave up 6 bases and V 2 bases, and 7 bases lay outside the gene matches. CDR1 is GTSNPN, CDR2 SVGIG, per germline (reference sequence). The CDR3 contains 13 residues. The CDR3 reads CAWSRDGRTEQYF. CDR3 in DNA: TGTGCCTGGAGTCGCGACGGGAGGACCGAGCAGTACTTC.

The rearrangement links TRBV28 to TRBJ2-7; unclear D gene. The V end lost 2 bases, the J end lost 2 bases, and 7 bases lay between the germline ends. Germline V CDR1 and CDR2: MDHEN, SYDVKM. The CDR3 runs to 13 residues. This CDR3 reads CASSLSTTYEQYF. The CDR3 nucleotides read TGTGCCAGCAGTTTAAGCACAACCTACGAGCAGTACTTC. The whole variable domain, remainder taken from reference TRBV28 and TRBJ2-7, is DVKVTQSSRYLVKRTGEKVFLECVQDMDHENMFWYRQDPGLGLRLIYFSYDVKMKEKGDIPEGYSVSREKKERFSLILESASTNQTSMYLCASSLSTTYEQYFGPGTRLTVT.

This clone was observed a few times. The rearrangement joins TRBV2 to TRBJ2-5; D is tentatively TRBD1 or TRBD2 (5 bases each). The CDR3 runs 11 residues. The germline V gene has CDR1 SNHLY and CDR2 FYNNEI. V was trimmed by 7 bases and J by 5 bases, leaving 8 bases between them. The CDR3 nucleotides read TGTGCCAGCACCGAGGGGGAGACCCAGTACTTC. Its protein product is CASTEGETQYF. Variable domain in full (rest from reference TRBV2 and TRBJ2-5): EPEVTQTPSHQVTQMGQEVILRCVPISNHLYFYWYRQILGQKVEFLVSFYNNEISEKSEIFDDQFSVERPDGSNFTLKIRSTKLEDSAMYFCASTEGETQYFGPGTRLLVL.

CDR3 in amino acids: CASSFLDEQFF. The CDR3 DNA reads as TGTGCCAGCAGCTTTCTAGATGAGCAGTTCTTC. The gene calls are TRBV7-9 and TRBJ2-1; D not certain. The CDR3 is made up of 11 amino acids. V was shortened by 3 bases and J by 8 bases, with 5 bases between the two germline ends. Germline-derived CDR1 and CDR2 are SEHNR and FQNEAQ (reference sequence).

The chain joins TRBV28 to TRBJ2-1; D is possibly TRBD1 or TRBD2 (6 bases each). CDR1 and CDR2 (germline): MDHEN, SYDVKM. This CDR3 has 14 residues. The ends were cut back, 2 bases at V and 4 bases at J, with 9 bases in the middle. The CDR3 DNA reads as TGTGCCAGCAGTTTAGGGGGGACATACAATGAGCAGTTCTTC. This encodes CASSLGGTYNEQFF.

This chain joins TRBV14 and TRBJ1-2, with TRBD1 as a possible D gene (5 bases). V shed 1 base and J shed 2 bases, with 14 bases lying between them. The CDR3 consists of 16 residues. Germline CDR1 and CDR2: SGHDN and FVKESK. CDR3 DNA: TGTGCCAGCAGCCAAGCCCCGGCAGGGACCAACTATGGCTACACCTTC. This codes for CASSQAPAGTNYGYTF.

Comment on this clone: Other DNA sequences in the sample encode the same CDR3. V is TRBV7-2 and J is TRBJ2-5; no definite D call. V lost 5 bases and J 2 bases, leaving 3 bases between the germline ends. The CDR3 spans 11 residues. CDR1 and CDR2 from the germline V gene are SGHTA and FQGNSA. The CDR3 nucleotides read TGTGCCAGCAGCCCGCAAGAGACCCAGTACTTC. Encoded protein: CASSPQETQYF.

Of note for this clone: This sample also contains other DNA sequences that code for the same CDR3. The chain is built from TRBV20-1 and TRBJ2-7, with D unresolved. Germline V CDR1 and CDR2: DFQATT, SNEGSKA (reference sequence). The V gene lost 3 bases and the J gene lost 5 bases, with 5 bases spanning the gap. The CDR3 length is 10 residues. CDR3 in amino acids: CSASSNEQYF. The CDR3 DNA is TGCAGTGCTAGTTCCAACGAGCAGTACTTC.

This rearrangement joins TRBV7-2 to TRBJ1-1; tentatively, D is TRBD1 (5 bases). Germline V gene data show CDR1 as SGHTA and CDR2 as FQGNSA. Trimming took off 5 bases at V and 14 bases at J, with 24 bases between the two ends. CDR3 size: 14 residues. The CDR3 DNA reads TGTGCCAGCAGCGATGACAGCTCCCGGGTTAATCGATTCTTT. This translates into CASSDDSSRVNRFF.

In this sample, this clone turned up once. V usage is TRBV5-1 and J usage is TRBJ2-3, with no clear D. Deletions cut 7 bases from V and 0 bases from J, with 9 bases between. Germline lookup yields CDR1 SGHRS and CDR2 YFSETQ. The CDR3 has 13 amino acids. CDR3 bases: TGCGCCAGCGGCGACGGAAGCACAGATACGCAGTATTTT. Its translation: CASGDGSTDTQYF.

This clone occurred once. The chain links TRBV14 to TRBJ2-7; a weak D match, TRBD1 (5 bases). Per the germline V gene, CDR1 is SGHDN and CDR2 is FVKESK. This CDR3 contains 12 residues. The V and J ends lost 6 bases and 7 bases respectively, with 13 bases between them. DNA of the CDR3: TGTGCCAGCAGTCTTTCAGGGAAAGAGCAGTACTTC. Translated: CASSLSGKEQYF.

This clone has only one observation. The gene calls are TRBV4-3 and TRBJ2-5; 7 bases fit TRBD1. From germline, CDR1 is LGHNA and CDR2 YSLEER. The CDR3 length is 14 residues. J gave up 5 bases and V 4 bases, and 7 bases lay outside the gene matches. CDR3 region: CASSRRDRGETQYF. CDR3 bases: TGCGCCAGCAGCCGCCGGGACAGAGGGGAGACCCAGTACTTC.

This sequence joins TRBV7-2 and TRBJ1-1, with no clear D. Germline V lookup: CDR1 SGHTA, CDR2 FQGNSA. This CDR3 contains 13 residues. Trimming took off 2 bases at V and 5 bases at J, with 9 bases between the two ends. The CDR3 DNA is TGTGCCAGCAGCTTAAACGTAAAGACTGAAGCTTTCTTT. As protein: CASSLNVKTEAFF. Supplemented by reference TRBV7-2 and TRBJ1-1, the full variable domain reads GAGVSQSPSNKVTEKGKDVELRCDPISGHTALYWYRQSLGQGLEFLIYFQGNSAPDKSGLPSDRFSAERTGGSVSTLTIQRTQQEDSAVYLCASSLNVKTEAFFGQGTRLTVV.

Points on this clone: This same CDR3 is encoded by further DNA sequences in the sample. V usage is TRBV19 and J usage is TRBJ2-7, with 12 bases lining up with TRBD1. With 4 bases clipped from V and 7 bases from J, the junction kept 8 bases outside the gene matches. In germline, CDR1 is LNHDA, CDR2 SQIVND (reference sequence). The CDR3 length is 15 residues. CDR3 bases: TGTGCCAGTAGTAATCTGGGACAGGGGGCTGAAGAGCAGTACTTC. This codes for CASSNLGQGAEEQYF.

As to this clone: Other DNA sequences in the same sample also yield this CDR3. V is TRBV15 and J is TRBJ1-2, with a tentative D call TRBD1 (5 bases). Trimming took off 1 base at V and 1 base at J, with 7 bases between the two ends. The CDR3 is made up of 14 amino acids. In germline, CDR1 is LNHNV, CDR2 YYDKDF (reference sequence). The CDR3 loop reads CATSRGDGNYGYTF. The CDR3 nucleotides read TGTGCCACCAGCAGAGGGGACGGTAACTATGGCTACACCTTC.

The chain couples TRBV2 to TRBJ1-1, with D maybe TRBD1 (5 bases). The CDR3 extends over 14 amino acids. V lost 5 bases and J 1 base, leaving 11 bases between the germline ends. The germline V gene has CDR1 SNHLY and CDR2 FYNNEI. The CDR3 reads CASSRLGQNTEAFF. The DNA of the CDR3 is TGTGCCAGCAGTCGCCTCGGACAGAACACTGAAGCTTTCTTT.

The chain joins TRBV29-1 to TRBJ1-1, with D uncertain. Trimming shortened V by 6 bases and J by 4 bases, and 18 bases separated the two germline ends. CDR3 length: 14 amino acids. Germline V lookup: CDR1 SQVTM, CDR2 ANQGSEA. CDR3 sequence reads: CSVSLIHALTEAFF. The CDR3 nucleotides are TGCAGCGTCTCGCTTATACATGCTCTCACTGAAGCTTTCTTT.